The TCR beta chain under discussion was sequenced for a study of T cell clonotyping in hematopoietic cell transplantation. Study-wide results and limits: Higher Inverse Simpson Index values in graft donor and pretransplant recipient predicted broader posttransplant TCR diversity. Few recipient clonotypes overlapped donors; over 97% were de novo at given depth. After transplant, recipient diversity fell while pathologically expanded clonotypes grew through day 180.

Recipient blood drawn about 28 days pretransplant and days 30, 100, 180 after. With regard to this clone: Its antigen remains unknown.

Sequencing was performed with immunoSEQ multiplex PCR; in TCRdb, only in-frame clones are kept and a portion is missing. In the table there are several thousand clones, about nine tenths of which are singletons. The sample in question was PBMCs, obtained 180 days after allogeneic stem cell transplant. The TCR comes from a human patient who had an allogeneic stem cell transplant, so the T cells may come from the graft donor. The donor label of this sample is uncertain. Some clones in this sample may be carry-over from other donors' samples.

CDR3 sequence (DNA): TGCGCCAGCAGCTTAGGCGTAACCGGGGAGCTGTTTTTT. Protein sequence: CASSLGVTGELFF. The chain couples TRBV5-1 to TRBJ2-2; D unclear. The CDR3 is 13 amino acids. Deletions cut 2 bases from V and 5 bases from J, with 7 bases between. Germline lookup yields CDR1 SGHRS and CDR2 YFSETQ.